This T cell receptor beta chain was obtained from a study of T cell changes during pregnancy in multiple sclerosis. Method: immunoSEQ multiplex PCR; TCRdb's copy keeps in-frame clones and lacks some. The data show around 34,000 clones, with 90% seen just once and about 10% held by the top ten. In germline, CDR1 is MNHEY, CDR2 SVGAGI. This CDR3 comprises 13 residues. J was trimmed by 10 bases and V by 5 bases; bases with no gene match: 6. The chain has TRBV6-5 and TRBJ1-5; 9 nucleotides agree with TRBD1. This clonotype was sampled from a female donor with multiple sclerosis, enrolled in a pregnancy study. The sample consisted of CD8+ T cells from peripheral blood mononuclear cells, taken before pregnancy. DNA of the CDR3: TGTGCCAGCAGTACCGGGACAGGGTTTCCCCAGCATTTT. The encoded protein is CASSTGTGFPQHF.